This TCR beta chain was captured by sequencing in a study of blood T cell repertoires in COVID-19. Study context: PBMCs, B-cell-depleted T cells, or T cells were the source of the cDNA or gDNA that made up the material.

Original handling: Estimation of nucleated cell counts relied on the amplification of reference gene primers. Data came from immunoSEQ multiplex PCR; TCRdb stores just in-frame clones and leaves some out. V and J calls and clone size are those listed in that table; D and trimming were worked out from the DNA. The sample has some 180,000 clones; about 80% are singletons. Germline lookup yields CDR1 SGHNT and CDR2 YYREEE (reference sequence). V was trimmed by 3 bases and J by 6 bases, leaving 10 bases between them. This CDR3 contains 12 residues. The gene calls are TRBV5-4 and TRBJ2-7; D possibly corresponds to TRBD2 (7 bases). The TCR comes from a woman between 45 and 65 years old with active or convalescent COVID-19. Sequencing used peripheral blood. CDR3 DNA: TGTGCCAGCAGCTGGGGGGGCCGCGAGCAGTACTTC. This codes for CASSWGGREQYF.